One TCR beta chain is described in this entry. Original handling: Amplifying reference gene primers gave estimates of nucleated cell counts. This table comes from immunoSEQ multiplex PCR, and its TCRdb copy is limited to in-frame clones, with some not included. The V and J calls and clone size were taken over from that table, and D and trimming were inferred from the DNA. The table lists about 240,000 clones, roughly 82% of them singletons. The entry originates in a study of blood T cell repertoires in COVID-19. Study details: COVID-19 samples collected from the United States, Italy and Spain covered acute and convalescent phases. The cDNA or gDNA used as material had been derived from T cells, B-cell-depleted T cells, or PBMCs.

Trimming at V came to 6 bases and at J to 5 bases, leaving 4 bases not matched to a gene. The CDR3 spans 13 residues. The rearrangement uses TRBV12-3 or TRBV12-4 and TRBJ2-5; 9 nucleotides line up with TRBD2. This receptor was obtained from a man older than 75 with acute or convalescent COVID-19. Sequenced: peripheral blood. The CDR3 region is CASRGTSRETQYF. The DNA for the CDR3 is TGTGCCAGCAGGGGGACTAGCCGGGAGACCCAGTACTTC.